This is a list of T cell receptor beta chains from one sample in a study of blood T cell repertoires in COVID-19. Some clones are missing from TCRdb's copy, which holds only in-frame ones; the method was immunoSEQ multiplex PCR. The repertoire has over 200,000 clones, 80% to 90% of them found once; the top ten carry less than 3.5%. The source material was peripheral blood. These receptors all come from a man aged 30 to 39 with COVID-19, enrolled during active disease. The CDR3 runs from the conserved cysteine through the conserved F or W. A D gene is named only where the DNA matches it firmly. Clone size is not always given. Where it is, it says once, few, many or a class for expanded clones.

>TRBJ1-5|NA|NA|TRBV10-3
CAISGTESNQPQHF
TGTGCCATCAGTGGGACAGAGAGCAATCAGCCCCAGCATTTT
>TRBJ1-2|TRBD1|NA|TRBV24-1
CATQGQGTSGYTF
TGTGCCACCCAAGGACAGGGAACTTCTGGCTACACCTTC
>TRBJ2-7|NA|NA|TRBV27
CASSLRGSMYEQYF
TGTGCCAGCAGTTTACGGGGTTCGATGTACGAGCAGTACTTC
>TRBJ1-1|TRBD1|once|TRBV6-6
CASRRQGIVAFF
TGTGCCAGCAGGCGACAGGGTATTGTAGCTTTCTTT
>TRBJ1-6|NA|NA|TRBV7-3
CASSLNHGGLSPLHF
TGTGCCAGCAGCTTAAATCACGGGGGACTTTCACCCCTCCACTTT
>TRBJ2-5|TRBD1|NA|TRBV24-1
CATSQRTGGPPETQYF
TGTGCCACCAGTCAGCGGACAGGGGGTCCCCCGGAGACCCAGTACTTC
>TRBJ1-1|NA|NA|TRBV15
CATSAYLQGTEAFF
TGTGCCACCAGCGCATACTTACAGGGCACTGAAGCTTTCTTT
>TRBJ1-2|TRBD1|NA|TRBV7-2
CASSSTGPFYGYTF
TGTGCCAGCAGCTCGACAGGGCCCTTCTATGGCTACACCTTC
>TRBJ1-5|NA|NA|TRBV29-1
CSVGERGNQPQHF
TGCAGCGTTGGAGAGAGGGGCAATCAGCCCCAGCATTTT
>TRBJ2-2|TRBD1|NA|TRBV12-5
CASGAGQVDTGELFF
TGTGCTAGTGGCGCCGGACAGGTTGACACCGGGGAGCTGTTTTTT
>TRBJ1-4|NA|NA|TRBV15
CATSRGGTSINEKLFF
TGTGCCACCAGCAGAGGGGGGACAAGCATTAATGAAAAACTGTTTTTT
>TRBJ1-2|TRBD1|NA|TRBV7-9
CASSLAPTGADYGYTF
TGTGCCAGCAGCTTAGCCCCGACAGGGGCGGACTATGGCTACACCTTC
>TRBJ1-2|NA|NA|TRBV12-3/TRBV12-4
CATIGDYGYTF
TGTGCCACCATCGGGGATTATGGCTACACCTTC
>TRBJ1-2|NA|NA|TRBV12-3/TRBV12-4
CASTQSHPGGYTF
TGTGCCAGCACCCAGTCCCACCCAGGGGGCTACACCTTC
>TRBJ2-1|NA|NA|TRBV19
CASSIDYYNEQFF
TGTGCCAGTAGTATAGACTACTACAATGAGCAGTTCTTC
>TRBJ2-1|NA|NA|TRBV4-1
CASSQERQKGDEQFF
TGCGCCAGCAGCCAAGAAAGGCAGAAGGGGGATGAGCAGTTCTTC
>TRBJ1-2|NA|NA|TRBV11-2
CASSLGLTYGYTF
TGTGCCAGCAGCTTAGGACTCACCTATGGCTACACCTTC
>TRBJ1-6|TRBD1|NA|TRBV23-1
CASSQSEDTGGNNSPLHF
TGCGCCAGCAGTCAATCAGAGGATACAGGGGGCAATAATTCACCCCTCCACTTT
>TRBJ2-3|TRBD1|NA|TRBV25-1
CASSESPAGTDYTDTQYF
TGTGCCAGCAGTGAATCACCTGCCGGGACAGATTACACAGATACGCAGTATTTT
>TRBJ2-3|TRBD2|NA|TRBV19
CASSMGTTLTDTQYF
TGTGCCAGCAGTATGGGGACTACACTCACAGATACGCAGTATTTT
>TRBJ2-3|TRBD2|NA|TRBV7-2
CASSLVGLAGGTDTQYF
TGTGCCAGCAGCTTAGTAGGCCTAGCGGGAGGCACAGATACGCAGTATTTT
>TRBJ1-4|TRBD1|NA|TRBV14
CASSHRDRKDEKLFF
TGTGCCAGCAGCCACCGGGACAGGAAGGATGAAAAACTGTTTTTT
>TRBJ1-2|TRBD1|NA|TRBV28
CASSFSGQINYGYTF
TGTGCCAGCAGTTTCTCGGGACAGATCAACTATGGCTACACCTTC
>TRBJ2-1|NA|NA|TRBV2
CASSEQGHVYNEQFF
TGTGCCAGCAGTGAACAGGGTCACGTCTACAATGAGCAGTTCTTC
>TRBJ1-5|NA|NA|TRBV7-9
CASNRQGYDEPQHF
TGTGCCAGCAACAGGCAGGGATATGATGAGCCCCAGCATTTT
>TRBJ1-4|NA|once|TRBV11-2
CASSVRGAHPEKLFF
TGTGCCAGCAGCGTTCGGGGGGCGCATCCCGAAAAACTGTTTTTT
>TRBJ1-2|TRBD1|NA|TRBV12-3/TRBV12-4
CASSVQGDYGYTF
TGTGCCAGCAGTGTACAGGGGGACTATGGCTACACCTTC
>TRBJ2-3|NA|NA|TRBV5-5
CASSFGGSTDTQYF
TGTGCCAGCAGCTTCGGAGGGTCCACAGATACGCAGTATTTT
>TRBJ2-1|NA|NA|TRBV7-9
CASRPRDNNEQFF
TGTGCCAGCAGACCTCGCGACAACAATGAGCAGTTCTTC
>TRBJ1-2|NA|NA|TRBV4-3
CASSQPGQKVYGYTF
TGCGCCAGCAGCCAACCCGGACAGAAAGTTTATGGCTACACCTTC
>TRBJ2-1|TRBD2|NA|TRBV3-1/TRBV3-2
CASSQNVAGAYNEQFF
TGTGCCAGCAGCCAGAATGTAGCGGGAGCCTACAATGAGCAGTTCTTC
>TRBJ1-4|TRBD1|NA|TRBV18
CASSQQGLSLNEKLFF
TGTGCCAGCTCCCAACAGGGGCTCTCCCTTAATGAAAAACTGTTTTTT